What follows are 25 T cell receptor beta chains derived from one specimen sequenced in a study of blood T cell repertoires in COVID-19. Repertoires were generated with immunoSEQ multiplex PCR, while TCRdb's copy carries only in-frame clones and drops some. The table has about 250,000 clones, around 89% seen once. Material for sequencing was PBMCs or T cells enriched from blood (not recorded which). These receptors all stem from a man aged 35-49 years who had recovered from COVID-19.

J is TRBJ1-6 and V is TRBV7-6; tentative D call: TRBD1 (6 bases). The CDR3 totals 14 residues. Germline assignment: CDR1 SGHVS and CDR2 FNYEAQ. Trimming shortened V by 6 bases and J by 7 bases, and 13 bases separated the two germline ends. CDR3 nucleotides: TGTGCCAGCAGACATACAGGGTCGAATTCACCCCTCCACTTT. Protein: CASRHTGSNSPLHF.

The chain joins TRBV16 to TRBJ2-1; a possible D gene is TRBD2 (7 bases). The CDR3 covers 14 residues. The V and J ends lost 2 bases and 5 bases respectively, with 10 bases between them. Germline loops: CDR1 KGHSY, CDR2 FQNENV. CDR3 in DNA: TGTGCCAGCAGCCAAGAGGGGGGGAACAATGAGCAGTTCTTC. This gives the protein CASSQEGGNNEQFF.

The V and J genes are TRBV24-1 and TRBJ1-5; 7 positions match TRBD1. The CDR3 has 16 residues. The germline V gene encodes CDR1 KGHDR and CDR2 SFDVKD. The V and J ends lost 3 bases and 1 base, in that order; junction bases with no gene match: 5. The CDR3: CATSDTGAGSNQPQHF. The DNA of the CDR3 is TGTGCCACCAGTGATACAGGGGCTGGGAGCAATCAGCCCCAGCATTTT.

This chain links TRBV4-2 with TRBJ2-5; 7 bases agree with TRBD1. Trimming at V came to 0 bases and at J to 6 bases, leaving 13 bases not matched to a gene. Germline V gene data show CDR1 as LGHNA and CDR2 as YNFKEQ. This CDR3 is built from 17 residues. For the CDR3, the DNA is TGTGCCAGCAGCCAAGATACGAGGGGGCACAAGAAACAGACCCAGTACTTC. Amino acid sequence: CASSQDTRGHKKQTQYF.

This rearrangement joins TRBV4-1 to TRBJ1-1; a weak D match, TRBD1 (6 bases). The CDR3 is made up of 14 amino acids. Germline V gives CDR1 MGHRA, CDR2 YSYEKL. Deletions cut 6 bases from V and 7 bases from J, with 18 bases between. This CDR3 is CASSRAQGYDEAFF. The CDR3 bases are TGCGCCAGCAGTCGAGCGCAGGGGTATGATGAAGCTTTCTTT.

V gene TRBV5-1 combines with J gene TRBJ2-1; 10 positions match TRBD1. Germline V gene data show CDR1 as SGHRS and CDR2 as YFSETQ. J was trimmed by 4 bases and V by 7 bases; bases with no gene match: 17. The CDR3 is made up of 18 amino acids. CDR3 sequence: CASHFSGQGLFPYNEQFF. DNA for the CDR3: TGCGCCAGCCACTTTTCGGGACAGGGGCTTTTCCCTTACAATGAGCAGTTCTTC.

The V gene is TRBV27, the J gene TRBJ2-1, with D possibly matching TRBD2 (6 bases). The germline V gene encodes CDR1 MNHEY and CDR2 SMNVEV (reference sequence). The length of the CDR3 is 17 residues. V was shortened by 2 bases and J by 7 bases, with 21 bases between the two germline ends. Written as DNA, the CDR3 is TGTGCCAGCAGTTTACTATACGGGGGAGCCTCTACGAATGAGCAGTTCTTC. Translation: CASSLLYGGASTNEQFF.

A single count supports this clone. The rearrangement links TRBV28 to TRBJ2-3, with TRBD1 as a possible D gene (6 bases). Germline CDR1 and CDR2: MDHEN and SYDVKM. V was shortened by 6 bases and J by 4 bases, with 11 bases between the two germline ends. The CDR3 consists of 13 residues. The CDR3 loop reads CASRVQGADTQYF. The CDR3 bases are TGTGCCAGCAGGGTACAGGGTGCAGATACGCAGTATTTT. Full variable domain (missing parts from reference TRBV28 and TRBJ2-3): DVKVTQSSRYLVKRTGEKVFLECVQDMDHENMFWYRQDPGLGLRLIYFSYDVKMKEKGDIPEGYSVSREKKERFSLILESASTNQTSMYLCASRVQGADTQYFGPGTRLTVL.

V usage is TRBV12-3 or TRBV12-4 and J usage is TRBJ2-2; possible D gene TRBD2, 5 bases. V was pared by 3 bases and J by 7 bases, with 9 bases between. The CDR3 has 13 residues. This CDR3 is CASSLVGSGELFF. The CDR3 nucleotides are TGTGCCAGCAGTTTGGTAGGGAGCGGGGAGCTGTTTTTT.

CDR3 nucleotides: TGCGCCAGCAGCCAAGAAGAATCAGGGTACTATGGCTACACCTTC. Amino acids: CASSQEESGYYGYTF. The chain has TRBV4-1 and TRBJ1-2; D is possibly TRBD1 (5 bases). The germline gives CDR1 MGHRA, CDR2 YSYEKL. The CDR3 is made up of 15 amino acids. Trimming left V 0 bases short and J 3 bases short, with 11 bases between.

CDR3 nucleotide sequence: TGTGCCAGCAGCCAGTCGACAGCTTATCTGGGAAACACCATATATTTT. It is translated as CASSQSTAYLGNTIYF. The rearrangement uses TRBV3-1 (or the pseudogene TRBV3-2) and TRBJ1-3, with D possibly TRBD1 on 5 matching bases. With 3 bases removed from V and 4 bases from J, the gap between germline ends came to 16 bases. Germline assignment: CDR1 LGHDT and CDR2 YNNKEL (reference sequence). This CDR3 spans 16 amino acids.

The V and J genes are TRBV4-1 and TRBJ1-2, with D possibly being TRBD1 (5 bases). Germline V gene lookup returns CDR1 MGHRA and CDR2 YSYEKL. The CDR3 totals 17 residues. V lost 0 bases to trimming and J lost 3 bases, with 17 bases between them. CDR3 sequence (DNA): TGCGCCAGCAGCCAAGATATGGGCAGGGCTTATCACTATGGCTACACCTTC. It is translated as CASSQDMGRAYHYGYTF.

This chain connects TRBV5-4 to TRBJ1-1, with 7 bases lining up with TRBD1. Trimming took 4 bases from V and 1 from J; bases not matched to a gene: 4. The CDR3 spans 14 residues. CDR1 is SGHNT, CDR2 YYREEE, per germline (reference sequence). This CDR3 is CASSRGTENTEAFF. In DNA, the CDR3 is TGTGCCAGCAGCCGCGGGACAGAGAACACTGAAGCTTTCTTT.

The V and J genes are TRBV5-1 and TRBJ1-2; the D gene is possibly TRBD1 (5 bases). V gave up 4 bases and J gave up 7 bases, with 20 bases separating them. The CDR3 has 15 amino acids. Germline loops: CDR1 SGHRS, CDR2 YFSETQ. In DNA form, the CDR3 reads TGCGCCAGCAGCGCTTTGTCGGAGGGGATACGTGGCTACACCTTC. This codes for CASSALSEGIRGYTF.

This clone appeared a few times. The chain recombines TRBV9 with TRBJ1-3; D ambiguous. Deletions cut 1 base from V and 4 bases from J, with 12 bases between. The CDR3 consists of 15 residues. Germline V CDR1 and CDR2: SGDLS, YYNGEE. The CDR3 protein is CASSVSGFLGNTIYF. In DNA form, the CDR3 reads TGTGCCAGCAGCGTATCGGGGTTTTTAGGAAACACCATATATTTT. Based on the CDR3 plus reference TRBV9 and TRBJ1-3, the full variable domain is DSGVTQTPKHLITATGQRVTLRCSPRSGDLSVYWYQQSLDQGLQFLIQYYNGEERAKGNILERFSAQQFPDLHSELNLSSLELGDSALYFCASSVSGFLGNTIYFGEGSWLTVV.

This chain uses TRBV9 with TRBJ2-1; 9 bases map to TRBD2. V dropped 0 bases and J dropped 5; count of bases not matched to a gene: 9. Germline CDR1 is SGDLS and CDR2 is YYNGEE. There are 17 residues in the CDR3. The CDR3 sequence: CASSVEFLTSGNNEQFF. Here the CDR3 DNA reads TGTGCCAGCAGCGTAGAATTTTTGACTAGCGGTAACAATGAGCAGTTCTTC.

The chain uses TRBV7-3 and TRBJ2-1; D is unclear. This CDR3 has 13 residues. Germline loops: CDR1 SGHTA, CDR2 FQGTGA. Trimming stripped 2 bases from V and 5 bases from J, with 7 bases between. The CDR3 DNA reads as TGTGCCAGCAGCTTACACCAGGACAATGAGCAGTTCTTC. As protein: CASSLHQDNEQFF.

The J gene is TRBJ1-4, the V gene TRBV4-1; no clear D gene. V lost 0 bases, J lost 0 bases, and 5 bases lay in between. In germline, CDR1 is MGHRA, CDR2 YSYEKL. The CDR3 is 15 amino acids. CDR3 region: CASSQEPATNEKLFF. CDR3 in DNA: TGCGCCAGCAGCCAAGAACCAGCAACTAATGAAAAACTGTTTTTT.

The chain links TRBV27 to TRBJ2-7, with 7 bases matching TRBD1. CDR1 MNHEY and CDR2 SMNVEV come from the germline V gene (reference sequence). The CDR3 is made up of 13 amino acids. The J segment lost 5 bases and the V segment lost 5 bases, leaving 6 bases of the junction unmatched. The CDR3 region is CASSLTGFDEQYF. DNA of the CDR3: TGTGCCAGCAGTCTGACAGGGTTCGACGAGCAGTACTTC.

J is TRBJ2-1 and V is TRBV7-2; TRBD2 matches at 7 bases. The V gene end was trimmed by 1 base and the J gene end by 3 bases; junction bases not matched to a gene: 12. Germline CDR1 SGHTA, CDR2 FQGNSA. This CDR3 is 18 amino acids long. CDR3: CASSLVAHAGVGYNEQFF. In DNA form, the CDR3 reads TGTGCCAGCAGCTTAGTAGCCCATGCGGGAGTCGGCTACAATGAGCAGTTCTTC.

This chain joins TRBV7-2 and TRBJ2-5; TRBD2 matches 9 bases. The germline gives CDR1 SGHTA, CDR2 FQGNSA. J gave up 3 bases and V 6 bases, and 8 bases lay outside the gene matches. The CDR3 loop spans 15 amino acids. CDR3 nucleotide sequence: TGTGCCAGCAGGAGACAGGGACTAGCAGAAGAGACCCAGTACTTC. The encoded protein is CASRRQGLAEETQYF.

The genes are TRBV29-1 and TRBJ2-1; weak D call: TRBD2 (5 bases). Germline lookup yields CDR1 SQVTM and CDR2 ANQGSEA. The CDR3 is made up of 12 amino acids. The V and J ends lost 7 bases and 4 bases respectively, with 11 bases between them. The DNA of the CDR3 is TGCAGCGGGACTTTTGTTTACAATGAGCAGTTCTTC. Translating it yields CSGTFVYNEQFF.

The J gene is TRBJ2-1, the V gene TRBV7-9, with TRBD1 identical over 9 bases. Germline loops: CDR1 SEHNR, CDR2 FQNEAQ (reference sequence). This CDR3 comprises 14 residues. Germline trimming cut 1 base from V and 9 bases from J; bases unmatched to any gene: 4. The CDR3 DNA sequence: TGTGCCAGCAGCTTAGTCCCGGACAGGGGTGAGCAGTTCTTC. This gives the protein CASSLVPDRGEQFF.

V is TRBV3-1 (or the pseudogene TRBV3-2) and J is TRBJ2-3, with 10 positions matching TRBD2. This CDR3 contains 16 residues. Unmatched junction bases numbered 4, after V lost 0 bases and J lost 4 bases. CDR1 and CDR2 from the germline V gene are LGHDT and YNNKEL (reference sequence). CDR3 DNA sequence: TGTGCCAGCAGCCAAGAGTGGCTAGCGGGGGCAGATACGCAGTATTTT. Translating gives CASSQEWLAGADTQYF.

The sample holds one count of this clone. This chain links TRBV15 with TRBJ1-4; TRBD1 might be the D (5 bases). Trimming cost V 2 bases and J 1 base, with 14 bases left between them. The CDR3 consists of 17 residues. The V gene's germline CDR1 is LNHNV and CDR2 YYDKDF (reference sequence). CDR3 bases: TGTGCCACCAGCAGAACTCTCCGCAGGGAAACTAATGAAAAACTGTTTTTT. Residues: CATSRTLRRETNEKLFF.